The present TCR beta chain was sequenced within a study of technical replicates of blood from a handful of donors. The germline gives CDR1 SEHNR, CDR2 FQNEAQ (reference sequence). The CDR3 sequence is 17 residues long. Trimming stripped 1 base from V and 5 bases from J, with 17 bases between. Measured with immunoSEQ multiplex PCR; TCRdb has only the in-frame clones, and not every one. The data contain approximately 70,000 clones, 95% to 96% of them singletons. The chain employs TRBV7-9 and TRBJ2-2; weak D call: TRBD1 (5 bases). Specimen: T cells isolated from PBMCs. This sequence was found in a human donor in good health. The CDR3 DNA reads TGTGCCAGCAGCTTAGGGGCCCCGACAGCTCGGACCGGGGAGCTGTTTTTT. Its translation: CASSLGAPTARTGELFF.